A single sample gave rise to the 27 T cell receptor beta chains below, sequenced in a study of blood T cell dynamics during melanoma immunotherapy. Sequencing was performed with immunoSEQ multiplex PCR; in TCRdb, only in-frame clones are kept and a portion is missing. The data contain about 10,000 clones, roughly nine tenths of them singletons. Stated time point: pre-treatment baseline. The specimen was blood, collected from a patient treated with checkpoint blockade. All receptors derive from a human donor with melanoma.

V usage is TRBV6-6 and J usage is TRBJ2-3, with 8 bases matching TRBD1. The CDR3 spans 16 residues. V gave up 7 bases and J gave up 5 bases; unmatched junction bases: 14. The V gene's germline CDR1 is MNHNY and CDR2 SVGAGI (reference sequence). The CDR3 DNA sequence: TGTGCCAGCATTGACAGACAGGGGACTGTGGTAGATACGCAGTATTTT. The encoded protein is CASIDRQGTVVDTQYF.

The V gene is TRBV18, the J gene TRBJ2-5; no firm D call. The germline CDR1 and CDR2 sequences are KGHSH and LQKENI. The CDR3 consists of 15 residues. Trimming stripped 0 bases from V and 2 bases from J, with 10 bases between. The CDR3 sequence is CASSPPITEQETQYF. The CDR3 DNA is TGTGCCAGCTCACCACCCATAACAGAGCAAGAGACCCAGTACTTC.

In its sample, this clone was seen once. This chain joins TRBV13 and TRBJ2-5; 11 bases line up with TRBD2. V lost 5 bases to trimming and J lost 0 bases; unmatched junction nucleotides: 14. Germline assignment: CDR1 PRHDT and CDR2 FYEKMQ (reference sequence). This CDR3 is 19 amino acids long. The CDR3 DNA sequence: TGTGCCAGCAGCGAGCATCCGGGACTAGCGGTCTTGTACCAAGAGACCCAGTACTTC. Translation gives CASSEHPGLAVLYQETQYF.

The chain combines TRBV5-1 with TRBJ2-3, with 10 bases that match TRBD1. The trim removed 0 bases at V and 5 bases at J, leaving 6 bases unmatched. This CDR3 spans 16 amino acids. Germline V gene sequence: CDR1 SGHRS, CDR2 YFSETQ. CDR3 sequence reads: CASSLEDRGSEDTQYF. CDR3 DNA: TGCGCCAGCAGCTTGGAGGACAGGGGGTCGGAAGATACGCAGTATTTT.

J is TRBJ1-5 and V is TRBV6-1; 9 bases agree with TRBD1. Germline CDR1 reads MNHNS; CDR2 reads SASEGT. The CDR3 has 15 residues. The J segment lost 4 bases and the V segment lost 6 bases, leaving 7 bases of the junction unmatched. CDR3 nucleotides: TGTGCCAGCAGCTTCCGGGACAGGGTTAATCAGCCCCAGCATTTT. This codes for CASSFRDRVNQPQHF.

The chain employs TRBV9 and TRBJ2-3; 10 bases fit TRBD2. This CDR3 comprises 15 residues. Unmatched junction bases numbered 2, after V lost 0 bases and J lost 4 bases. Germline V gives CDR1 SGDLS, CDR2 YYNGEE. The CDR3 here is CASSVDLAGADTQYF. CDR3 in DNA: TGTGCCAGCAGCGTAGACCTAGCGGGGGCAGATACGCAGTATTTT.

The V call is TRBV19, the J call TRBJ2-7, with D possibly TRBD1 on 5 matching bases. This CDR3 has 13 amino acids. The V gene's germline CDR1 is LNHDA and CDR2 SQIVND (reference sequence). V lost 5 bases to trimming and J lost 3 bases, with 11 bases between them. In DNA, the CDR3 is TGTGCCAGTAGTTCTGTTCAGGGCTACGAGCAGTACTTC. As protein: CASSSVQGYEQYF.

The CDR3 is CASSFLAGGPTGELFF. The CDR3 DNA reads as TGCGCCAGCAGCTTTCTAGCGGGGGGTCCCACCGGGGAGCTGTTTTTT. The chain is built from TRBV5-1 and TRBJ2-2, with 11 bases aligning to TRBD2. This CDR3 spans 16 amino acids. V lost 2 bases and J lost 4; bases outside the gene matches: 4. Germline CDR1 SGHRS, CDR2 YFSETQ.

This chain links TRBV5-4 with TRBJ1-5; D is ambiguous. Trimming stripped 0 bases from V and 5 bases from J, with 3 bases between. The CDR3 runs to 12 residues. Germline V CDR1 and CDR2: SGHNT, YYREEE (reference sequence). The CDR3 here is CASSLDDQPQHF. CDR3 bases: TGTGCCAGCAGCTTGGATGATCAGCCCCAGCATTTT.

The rearrangement links TRBV9 to TRBJ1-4, with no clear D. The CDR3 runs 16 residues. The germline gives CDR1 SGDLS, CDR2 YYNGEE. V shed 0 bases and J shed 6 bases, with 15 bases lying between them. This CDR3 is CASSVAEGRVDEKLFF. The CDR3 DNA sequence: TGTGCCAGCAGCGTAGCTGAGGGAAGGGTGGATGAAAAACTGTTTTTT.

This chain uses TRBV7-9 with TRBJ2-5, with 7 bases that match TRBD2. From germline, CDR1 is SEHNR and CDR2 FQNEAQ (reference sequence). The V segment lost 5 bases and the J segment 2 bases; nucleotides outside the gene matches: 8. There are 15 residues in the CDR3. The chain's CDR3 is CASSEGLSGQETQYF. CDR3 DNA: TGTGCCAGCAGCGAGGGTCTTAGCGGGCAAGAGACCCAGTACTTC.

This chain joins TRBV27 and TRBJ1-2, with a possible D match to TRBD1 (5 bases). V lost 1 base, J lost 7 bases, and 19 bases lay in between. This CDR3 comprises 16 residues. Germline CDR1 MNHEY, CDR2 SMNVEV (reference sequence). The CDR3 sequence: CASSLFSVGAVAGYTF. CDR3 nucleotides: TGTGCCAGCAGTTTATTCAGTGTTGGGGCAGTGGCTGGCTACACCTTC.

The V call is TRBV10-2, the J call TRBJ1-6; D is undetermined. Germline V gene data show CDR1 as WSHSY and CDR2 as SAAADI. V lost 0 bases and J lost 9, with 9 bases in between. The CDR3 spans 14 residues. The CDR3 DNA reads as TGCGCCAGCAGTGAGTCGAAAGGTCTTTCACCCCTCCACTTT. It encodes CASSESKGLSPLHF.

The chain joins TRBV27 to TRBJ2-2; D remains unclear. The CDR3 is 13 residues long. Trimming cost V 6 bases and J 2 bases, with 7 bases left between them. Germline V gene data show CDR1 as MNHEY and CDR2 as SMNVEV (reference sequence). The CDR3 reads CASRIVNTGELFF. For the CDR3, the DNA is TGTGCCAGCAGGATAGTTAACACCGGGGAGCTGTTTTTT.

The chain employs TRBV7-9 and TRBJ2-3; 10 bases are a match to TRBD1. After removal of 5 bases from V and 1 base from J, the junction contained 3 bases not matched to a gene. The CDR3 spans 15 residues. Germline CDR1 reads SEHNR; CDR2 reads FQNEAQ (reference sequence). In nucleotides, the CDR3 is TGTGCCAGCAGCCGGACAGGGGGAGGCACAGATACGCAGTATTTT. Residues: CASSRTGGGTDTQYF. The full variable domain, in which reference TRBV7-9 and TRBJ2-3 provide the parts outside the CDR3, is DTGVSQNPRHKITKRGQNVTFRCDPISEHNRLYWYRQTLGQGPEFLTYFQNEAQLEKSRLLSDRFSAERPKGSFSTLEIQRTEQGDSAMYLCASSRTGGGTDTQYFGPGTRLTVL.

The J gene is TRBJ2-1, the V gene TRBV19; TRBD1 agrees at 11 bases. After removal of 7 bases from V and 6 bases from J, the junction contained 2 bases not matched to a gene. This CDR3 region has 13 residues. The germline gives CDR1 LNHDA, CDR2 SQIVND (reference sequence). The CDR3 nucleotides read TGTGCCAGTACCGGGACAGGGGGCAATGAGCAGTTCTTC. It encodes CASTGTGGNEQFF. Variable domain in full (rest from reference TRBV19 and TRBJ2-1): DGGITQSPKYLFRKEGQNVTLSCEQNLNHDAMYWYRQDPGQGLRLIYYSQIVNDFQKGDIAEGYSVSREKKESFPLTVTSAQKNPTAFYLCASTGTGGNEQFFGPGTRLTVL.

The chain recombines TRBV7-9 with TRBJ2-7; D might be TRBD1 or TRBD2, each matching 6 bases. The CDR3 covers 12 residues. Germline V gene sequence: CDR1 SEHNR, CDR2 FQNEAQ (reference sequence). V lost 3 bases and J 6 bases, leaving 9 bases between the germline ends. The CDR3 region is CASSLRDIEQYF. The DNA of the CDR3 is TGTGCCAGCAGCTTGCGGGACATCGAGCAGTACTTC.

V and J are TRBV5-1 and TRBJ2-5; D is unresolved. Looked up from germline, CDR1 is SGHRS and CDR2 is YFSETQ. V was shortened by 4 bases and J by 4 bases, with 17 bases between the two germline ends. This CDR3 is 15 amino acids long. CDR3 region: CASSPTPLEGETQYF. CDR3 nucleotides: TGCGCCAGCAGCCCGACACCGCTGGAAGGAGAGACCCAGTACTTC.

This clone was observed once. The V gene is TRBV5-1, the J gene TRBJ2-5; possibly TRBD2 for D (5 bases). Per the germline V gene, CDR1 is SGHRS and CDR2 is YFSETQ. Trimming left V 7 bases short and J 2 bases short, with 12 bases between. The length of the CDR3 is 13 residues. The DNA for the CDR3 is TGCGCCAGCGGGTCGGACTTGCAAGAGACCCAGTACTTC. Its translation is CASGSDLQETQYF.

This clone was seen once. This chain joins TRBV7-9 and TRBJ2-7; TRBD1 aligns across 7 bases. The V segment lost 1 base and the J segment 3 bases; nucleotides outside the gene matches: 6. The CDR3 has 15 amino acids. Germline V gene data show CDR1 as SEHNR and CDR2 as FQNEAQ (reference sequence). CDR3 region: CASSLGDRHIYEQYF. In DNA, the CDR3 is TGTGCCAGCAGCTTAGGGGACAGACATATCTACGAGCAGTACTTC.

The chain employs TRBV30 and TRBJ2-5, with TRBD1 matching over 7 bases. With V trimmed by 1 base and J by 4 bases, 15 bases remained unmatched. CDR3 length equals 17 residues. From germline, CDR1 is GTSNPN and CDR2 SVGIG (reference sequence). The CDR3 loop reads CAWSDGPVVNRGETQYF. The CDR3 coding sequence is TGTGCCTGGAGTGATGGCCCGGTCGTGAACAGGGGAGAGACCCAGTACTTC.

The gene calls are TRBV7-3 and TRBJ1-1; D uncertain. The CDR3 is 14 amino acids. Germline loops: CDR1 SGHTA, CDR2 FQGTGA. Trimming took off 1 base at V and 2 bases at J, with 8 bases between the two ends. This CDR3 is CASSLIGGNTEAFF. The CDR3, as DNA: TGTGCCAGCAGCTTAATTGGCGGTAACACTGAAGCTTTCTTT. The variable domain in full, with the rest retrieved from reference TRBV7-3 and TRBJ1-1, is GAGVSQTPSNKVTEKGKYVELRCDPISGHTALYWYRQSLGQGPEFLIYFQGTGAADDSGLPNDRFFAVRPEGSVSTLKIQRTERGDSAVYLCASSLIGGNTEAFFGQGTRLTVV.

The V and J genes are TRBV7-9 and TRBJ1-1; D possibly corresponds to TRBD1 (6 bases). Trimming cost V 4 bases and J 6 bases, with 12 bases left between them. The CDR3 contains 13 residues. In germline, CDR1 is SEHNR, CDR2 FQNEAQ (reference sequence). CDR3: CASSYDGGSEAFF. The CDR3 nucleotides are TGTGCCAGCAGCTACGACGGGGGCTCTGAAGCTTTCTTT.

This clone showed up just a few times. V is TRBV5-6 and J is TRBJ1-2; no reliable D call. V was trimmed by 3 bases and J by 2 bases, leaving 8 bases between them. Germline CDR1 reads SGHDT; CDR2 reads YYEEEE. CDR3 length: 13 residues. In nucleotides, the CDR3 is TGTGCCAGCAGCTCGGGGTGGAACTATGGCTACACCTTC. Its translation is CASSSGWNYGYTF.

The chain recombines TRBV6-5 with TRBJ2-1, with 13 bases fitting TRBD2. Germline V gene lookup returns CDR1 MNHEY and CDR2 SVGAGI. The CDR3 contains 15 residues. V lost 2 bases to trimming and J lost 9 bases; unmatched junction nucleotides: 4. The CDR3 DNA follows: TGTGCCAGCAGTTACGGACTAGCGGGAGCGGGTGAGCAGTTCTTC. Its protein is CASSYGLAGAGEQFF.

This clone was seen once. V gene TRBV19 combines with J gene TRBJ2-1; 15 positions match TRBD2. The ends lost 11 bases at V and 8 bases at J; junction bases unmatched: 7. CDR1 is LNHDA, CDR2 SQIVND, per germline (reference sequence). The CDR3 consists of 14 residues. The CDR3 reads CAVRTSGRADEQFF. CDR3 bases: TGTGCCGTGCGGACTAGCGGGAGGGCGGATGAGCAGTTCTTC.

The chain is built from TRBV5-1 and TRBJ2-2; 11 nucleotides line up with TRBD2. The CDR3 is 18 amino acids. The V and J ends lost 0 bases and 1 base, in that order; junction bases with no gene match: 5. Germline CDR1 and CDR2: SGHRS and YFSETQ. CDR3 loop: CASSLGLAGTRNTGELFF. CDR3 nucleotides: TGCGCCAGCAGCTTGGGACTAGCGGGGACTCGGAACACCGGGGAGCTGTTTTTT.